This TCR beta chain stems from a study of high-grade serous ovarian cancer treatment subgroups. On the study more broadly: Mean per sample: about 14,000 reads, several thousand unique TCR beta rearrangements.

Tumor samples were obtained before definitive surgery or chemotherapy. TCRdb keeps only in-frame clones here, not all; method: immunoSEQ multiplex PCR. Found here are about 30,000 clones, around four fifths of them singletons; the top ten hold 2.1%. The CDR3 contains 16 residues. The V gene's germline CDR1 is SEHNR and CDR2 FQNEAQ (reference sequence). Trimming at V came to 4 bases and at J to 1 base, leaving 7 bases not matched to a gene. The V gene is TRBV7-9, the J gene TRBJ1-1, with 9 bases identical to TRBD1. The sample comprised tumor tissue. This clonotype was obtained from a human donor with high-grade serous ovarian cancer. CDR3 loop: CASSSYLQGANTEAFF. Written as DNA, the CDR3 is TGTGCCAGCAGCTCCTATCTACAGGGGGCGAACACTGAAGCTTTCTTT. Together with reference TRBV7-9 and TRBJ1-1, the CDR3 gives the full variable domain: DTGVSQNPRHKITKRGQNVTFRCDPISEHNRLYWYRQTLGQGPEFLTYFQNEAQLEKSRLLSDRFSAERPKGSFSTLEIQRTEQGDSAMYLCASSSYLQGANTEAFFGQGTRLTVV.